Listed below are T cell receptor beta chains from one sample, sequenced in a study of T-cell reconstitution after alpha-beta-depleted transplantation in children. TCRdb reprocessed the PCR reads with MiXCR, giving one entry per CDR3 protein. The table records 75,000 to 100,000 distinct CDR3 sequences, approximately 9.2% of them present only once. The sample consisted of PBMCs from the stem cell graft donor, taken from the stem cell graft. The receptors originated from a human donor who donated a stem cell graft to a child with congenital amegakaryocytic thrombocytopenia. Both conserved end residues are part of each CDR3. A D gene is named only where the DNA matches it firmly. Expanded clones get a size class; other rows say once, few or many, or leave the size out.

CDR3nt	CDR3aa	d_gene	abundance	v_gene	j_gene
TGTGCCACCAGCAGAGATAAACAGGGACTTTGGACGGTCAAGGATACGCAGTATTTT	CATSRDKQGLWTVKDTQYF	-	many	TRBV15	TRBJ2-3
TGTGCCAGCAGGGCTTTGGCCGGGGAGCTGTTTTTT	CASRALAGELFF	-	many	TRBV28	TRBJ2-2
TGTGCCAGCATGGGGACAGGTGTCGGGGAGCTGTTTTTT	CASMGTGVGELFF	TRBD1	many	TRBV11-2	TRBJ2-2
TGTGCCAGCAGTTTGGGACTAGCTTCTCTCTACGAGCAGTACTTC	CASSLGLASLYEQYF	TRBD2	many	TRBV28	TRBJ2-7
TGTGCCTGGCGACAGAGAAGAGAAGAAGCTTTCTTT	CAWRQRREEAFF	-	few	TRBV30	TRBJ1-1
TGCAGCGTTGAAGATCGGGACGAAAAACTGTTTTTT	CSVEDRDEKLFF	-	many	TRBV29-1	TRBJ1-4
TGTGCCAGCAGTTACACGTCAGGGGGTGGCCAGCCCCAGCATTTT	CASSYTSGGGQPQHF	TRBD1	many	TRBV6-2/TRBV6-3	TRBJ1-5
TGTGCCAGCAGCCCCCTTGGTGGGAACGAGCAGTACTTC	CASSPLGGNEQYF	-	many	TRBV11-2	TRBJ2-7
TGTGCCAGCAGGGAGGGGGGGAACACCGGGGAGCTGTTTTTT	CASREGGNTGELFF	-	many	TRBV28	TRBJ2-2
TGTGCCAGCACCCAAGCCACAGGGGTCCACGGGGAGCTGTTTTTT	CASTQATGVHGELFF	TRBD1	-	TRBV2	TRBJ2-2
TGCAGCGTTGCCGGGACGACTGGGGCCCGTAAGCAGTTCTTC	CSVAGTTGARKQFF	-	many	TRBV29-1	TRBJ2-1
TGTGCCAGCAGGGAGCAGGTGTTGAGTCAAGAGACCCAGTACTTC	CASREQVLSQETQYF	-	many	TRBV2	TRBJ2-5
TGTGCCAGCAGTCCCCTAGTGTCGGGGATAGATACGCAGTATTTT	CASSPLVSGIDTQYF	-	many	TRBV6-1	TRBJ2-3
TGTGCCAGCAGCCGAGGTAGCTCCTACGAGCAGTACTTC	CASSRGSSYEQYF	-	many	TRBV12-3/TRBV12-4	TRBJ2-7
TGTGCCAGCAGTTTAGGAGGAGCCGATGGGACCCAGCATTTT	CASSLGGADGTQHF	-	many	TRBV12-3/TRBV12-4	TRBJ1-5
TGCGCCAGCAGCTTCGTTACGGGGGATGGTTCACCCCTCCACTTT	CASSFVTGDGSPLHF	-	many	TRBV5-1	TRBJ1-6
TGCAGTGCTGGAGTAGGGTCCTACGAGCAGTACTTC	CSAGVGSYEQYF	-	many	TRBV20-1	TRBJ2-7
TGTGCCAGCAGCTTGGACGGACAGGGGTATGGCTACACCTTC	CASSLDGQGYGYTF	TRBD1	many	TRBV7-8	TRBJ1-2
TGCGCCAGCAGCTTGGAGCAGGGGGCTATAGAGACCCAGTACTTC	CASSLEQGAIETQYF	TRBD1	many	TRBV5-1	TRBJ2-5
TGCAGTGTCGAGGACAGTTTGGGAAATCAGCCCCAGCATTTT	CSVEDSLGNQPQHF	-	many	TRBV20-1	TRBJ1-5
TGCGCCAGCAGCTTGCGAGGGGAAGGCGGGGAGCTGTTTTTT	CASSLRGEGGELFF	-	many	TRBV5-1	TRBJ2-2
TGTGCCATCAGTGTGGGGCTAGCGGGGACAGATACGCAGTATTTT	CAISVGLAGTDTQYF	TRBD2	many	TRBV10-3	TRBJ2-3
TGTGCCAGCAGCATCGACAGAGCGAACACCGGGGAGCTGTTTTTT	CASSIDRANTGELFF	-	-	TRBV11-2	TRBJ2-2